These 29 T cell receptor beta chains share one sample of origin, sequenced in a study of T-cell memory formation after mild COVID-19. Each CDR3 protein is one row after TCRdb ran MiXCR on the 5' RACE reads. This sample has hundreds of thousands of distinct CDR3 sequences; about 20% occur once, and the top ten carry about 8.4%. The specimen was PBMCs or a T cell subset sorted from them (not recorded which). The receptors stem from an adult woman who had mild COVID-19 (a few samples of this study predate the infection). Cell type and time point are not known.

This clonotype was observed once. The gene calls are TRBV20-1 and TRBJ1-2; D might be TRBD1 (5 bases). Trimming removed 0 bases at V and 0 bases at J, with 17 bases between. The CDR3 has 17 residues. CDR1 and CDR2 (germline): DFQATT, SNEGSKA (reference sequence). The CDR3 region has the DNA TGCAGTGCTAGAGAAATCCGCCTGGGGGAAGCTAACTATGGCTACACCTTC. Protein: CSAREIRLGEANYGYTF.

This sequence joins TRBV7-8 and TRBJ2-1; D possibly corresponds to TRBD2 (5 bases). CDR1 SGHVS and CDR2 FQNEAQ come from the germline V gene. Trimming removed 8 bases from V and 4 bases from J, with 9 bases in between. The CDR3 runs 12 residues. DNA for the CDR3: TGTGCCAGCTCGGGGAAATACAATGAGCAGTTCTTC. This translates into CASSGKYNEQFF. Supplemented by reference TRBV7-8 and TRBJ2-1, the full variable domain reads GAGVSQSPRYKVAKRGQDVALRCDPISGHVSLFWYQQALGQGPEFLTYFQNEAQLDKSGLPSDRFFAERPEGSVSTLKIQRTQQEDSAVYLCASSGKYNEQFFGPGTRLTVL.

This clonotype turned up a few times. The V call is TRBV20-1, the J call TRBJ2-7; 8 nucleotides align to TRBD1. J gave up 2 bases and V 3 bases, and 6 bases lay outside the gene matches. This CDR3 is 14 amino acids long. Germline V gene data show CDR1 as DFQATT and CDR2 as SNEGSKA (reference sequence). CDR3 sequence (DNA): TGCAGTGCTAGCCCCGGGACAGGCCCCTACGAGCAGTACTTC. Translation gives CSASPGTGPYEQYF.

This clonotype has only a few counts. In DNA, the CDR3 is TGCGCCAGCAGACCCCTCATGAACACTGAAGCTTTCTTT. This sequence encodes CASRPLMNTEAFF. The gene calls are TRBV5-1 and TRBJ1-1; D is ambiguous. This CDR3 has 13 residues. Germline V gives CDR1 SGHRS, CDR2 YFSETQ. Trimming stripped 5 bases from V and 0 bases from J, with 8 bases between.

The gene calls are TRBV18 and TRBJ2-3; the D gene is possibly TRBD2 (6 bases). The V end lost 3 bases, the J end lost 6 bases, and 16 bases lay between the germline ends. CDR3 length: 15 residues. Germline loops: CDR1 KGHSH, CDR2 LQKENI. CDR3 residues: CASSPTFQGGDTQYF. CDR3 DNA: TGTGCCAGCTCACCCACCTTCCAGGGAGGTGATACGCAGTATTTT.

At least ten counts were recorded for this clonotype. The chain couples TRBV5-1 to TRBJ2-1, with D maybe TRBD1 (6 bases). The CDR3 consists of 14 residues. The V and J ends lost 4 bases and 4 bases respectively, with 12 bases between them. Germline V gene lookup returns CDR1 SGHRS and CDR2 YFSETQ. CDR3 coding DNA: TGCGCCAGCAGCCTCGGGACAACTTACAATGAGCAGTTCTTC. Translation gives CASSLGTTYNEQFF.

The chain carries TRBV12-3 or TRBV12-4 and TRBJ1-2; 10 bases are shared with TRBD1. Trimming cost V 5 bases and J 8 bases; bases outside gene matches: 11. The CDR3 length is 15 residues. The CDR3 region is CASSVGLGQGYGYTF. The CDR3 DNA is TGTGCCAGCAGTGTAGGATTGGGACAGGGGTACGGCTACACCTTC.

This clonotype was counted between two and nine times. The rearrangement joins TRBV24-1 to TRBJ1-5; D unresolved. There are 13 residues in the CDR3. Looked up from germline, CDR1 is KGHDR and CDR2 is SFDVKD. Between the trimmed V and J ends, which lost 3 bases and 4 bases, there was a span of 6 bases. The CDR3 DNA is TGTGCCACCAGTGATCTACAGAATCAGCCCCAGCATTTT. It yields the protein CATSDLQNQPQHF.

This clonotype was picked up a small number of times. V gene TRBV12-3 or TRBV12-4 combines with J gene TRBJ1-2; D is unclear. The CDR3 has 14 amino acids. Trimming stripped 6 bases from V and 3 bases from J, with 14 bases between. CDR3 nucleotide sequence: TGTGCCAGCAGACGCCCCCGGTTAGACTATGGCTACACCTTC. Protein: CASRRPRLDYGYTF.

This sequence joins TRBV19 and TRBJ1-4, with D hard to call. The CDR3 spans 12 residues. CDR1 is LNHDA and CDR2 is SQIVND in the germline V gene (reference sequence). This chain's CDR3 is CAGKGPNEKLFF. CDR3 bases: TGTGCTGGAAAAGGCCCTAATGAAAAACTGTTTTTT.

In its sample, this clonotype was seen a few times. The chain is built from TRBV20-1 and TRBJ1-5, with 7 bases matching TRBD1. There are 17 residues in the CDR3. After removal of 1 base from V and 0 bases from J, the junction contained 9 bases not matched to a gene. CDR1 is DFQATT and CDR2 is SNEGSKA in the germline V gene (reference sequence). CDR3 protein: CSARGETGFNSNQPQHF. The CDR3 bases are TGCAGTGCTAGAGGGGAGACAGGGTTTAATAGCAATCAGCCCCAGCATTTT.

V and J are TRBV29-1 and TRBJ1-3, with D unclear. The germline gives CDR1 SQVTM, CDR2 ANQGSEA. The ends were cut back, 4 bases at V and 0 bases at J, with 7 bases in the middle. The length of the CDR3 is 13 residues. CDR3 protein: CSVGPSSGNTIYF. Here the CDR3 DNA reads TGCAGCGTTGGACCGAGCTCTGGAAACACCATATATTTT.

This clonotype came up a few times. This chain's CDR3 is CASSLASGATNTGELFF. CDR3 in DNA: TGTGCCAGCAGCTTAGCTAGCGGGGCGACGAACACCGGGGAGCTGTTTTTT. The rearrangement joins TRBV11-2 to TRBJ2-2; 9 bases fit TRBD2. Germline lookup yields CDR1 SGHAT and CDR2 FQNNGV. The J segment lost 0 bases and the V segment lost 1 base, leaving 3 bases of the junction unmatched. The CDR3 consists of 17 residues.

In its sample, this clonotype was seen many times. The J gene is TRBJ2-7, the V gene TRBV18; D gene unclear. V was clipped by 4 bases and J by 4 bases, with 11 bases between them. The CDR3 loop spans 13 amino acids. Germline CDR1 KGHSH, CDR2 LQKENI. The CDR3 loop is CASSRSVSYEQYF. In DNA, the CDR3 is TGTGCCAGCTCACGGTCGGTGAGTTACGAGCAGTACTTC.

The chain combines TRBV29-1 with TRBJ2-3, with a possible D match to TRBD2 (5 bases). V was cut by 6 bases and J by 6 bases, with 22 bases left in between. The CDR3 runs 15 residues. From germline, CDR1 is SQVTM and CDR2 ANQGSEA. The CDR3, as DNA: TGCAGCGTACACCCGGACGGGAACCCAGGTGATACGCAGTATTTT. Its protein product is CSVHPDGNPGDTQYF.

The J gene is TRBJ1-2, the V gene TRBV2; no reliable D call. This CDR3 is built from 10 residues. The germline gives CDR1 SNHLY, CDR2 FYNNEI. The chain's CDR3 is CVTDPYGYTF. In DNA, the CDR3 is TGTGTCACGGATCCCTATGGCTACACCTTC.

This chain joins TRBV5-5 and TRBJ2-5; D is perhaps TRBD1 or TRBD2 (6 bases each). Trimming took 2 bases from V and 3 from J, leaving 11 bases between them. The germline CDR1 and CDR2 sequences are SGHKS and YYEKEE (reference sequence). CDR3 length: 14 residues. The CDR3 sequence: CASSLRGPKETQYF. The CDR3 DNA is TGTGCCAGCAGCTTACGGGGGCCAAAAGAGACCCAGTACTTC.

This clonotype occurred many times. The chain is built from TRBV5-1 and TRBJ1-3; D ambiguous. Germline CDR1 SGHRS, CDR2 YFSETQ. V lost 0 bases to trimming and J lost 3 bases, with 1 base between them. The CDR3 loop spans 12 amino acids. CDR3: CASSLDGNTIYF. Here the CDR3 DNA reads TGCGCCAGCAGCTTGGATGGAAACACCATATATTTT. The whole variable domain, filled in from reference TRBV5-1 and TRBJ1-3, reads KAGVTQTPRYLIKTRGQQVTLSCSPISGHRSVSWYQQTPGQGLQFLFEYFSETQRNKGNFPGRFSGRQFSNSRSEMNVSTLELGDSALYLCASSLDGNTIYFGEGSWLTVV.

This chain joins TRBV12-3 or TRBV12-4 and TRBJ2-1; perhaps TRBD2 as D (5 bases). V lost 3 bases, J lost 2 bases, and 11 bases lay in between. The CDR3 is 15 amino acids. In DNA form, the CDR3 reads TGTGCCAGCAGTTTCCTGGGGAGCCCCTACAATGAGCAGTTCTTC. This gives the protein CASSFLGSPYNEQFF.

At least ten counts were recorded for this clonotype. The rearrangement uses TRBV5-1 and TRBJ2-7, with 11 bases fitting TRBD1. Germline lookup yields CDR1 SGHRS and CDR2 YFSETQ. The CDR3 covers 15 residues. The trim removed 4 bases at V and 3 bases at J, leaving 6 bases unmatched. The CDR3 here is CASSTSGTGGYEQYF. The CDR3 DNA is TGCGCCAGCAGCACCTCCGGGACAGGGGGCTACGAGCAGTACTTC.

This clonotype appeared a few times. V is TRBV10-3 and J is TRBJ1-1; 10 positions agree with TRBD1. The germline gives CDR1 ENHRY, CDR2 SYGVKD. V gave up 9 bases and J gave up 3 bases; unmatched junction bases: 1. The CDR3 is 12 residues long. The CDR3 bases are TGTGCCATTGGGACAGGGGACACTGAAGCTTTCTTT. It specifies CAIGTGDTEAFF.

In this sample, this clonotype turned up many times. The chain joins TRBV5-1 to TRBJ2-3; a weak D match, TRBD2 (5 bases). Per the germline V gene, CDR1 is SGHRS and CDR2 is YFSETQ. V was cut by 7 bases and J by 6 bases, with 12 bases left in between. CDR3 length equals 12 residues. This CDR3 reads CASRGGTDTQYF. CDR3 DNA: TGCGCCAGCCGAGGAGGAACGGATACGCAGTATTTT.

The CDR3 protein is CASSVVAGPTDTQYF. The CDR3 nucleotides are TGTGCCAGCAGCGTAGTGGCGGGGCCCACAGATACGCAGTATTTT. The rearrangement uses TRBV9 and TRBJ2-3, with a tentative D call TRBD2 (6 bases). CDR1 SGDLS and CDR2 YYNGEE come from the germline V gene. The CDR3 sequence is 15 residues long. V was trimmed by 0 bases and J by 2 bases, leaving 10 bases between them.

The CDR3 here is CASSPPGLAGGIQETQYF. For the CDR3, the DNA is TGTGCCAGCTCGCCTCCGGGACTAGCGGGGGGCATACAAGAGACCCAGTACTTC. This sequence joins TRBV18 and TRBJ2-5; 15 bases agree with TRBD2. CDR3 size: 18 residues. Germline V gene sequence: CDR1 KGHSH, CDR2 LQKENI. The V segment lost 6 bases and the J segment 2 bases; nucleotides outside the gene matches: 10.

The J gene is TRBJ2-2, the V gene TRBV7-9; D is undetermined. The CDR3 totals 13 residues. CDR1 and CDR2 (germline): SEHNR, FQNEAQ (reference sequence). Trimming left V 5 bases short and J 2 bases short, with 6 bases between. CDR3: CASSQQNTGELFF. The CDR3 DNA sequence: TGTGCCAGCAGCCAACAAAACACCGGGGAGCTGTTTTTT.

The genes are TRBV24-1 and TRBJ1-1; TRBD1 is a possible D gene (6 bases). The V gene's germline CDR1 is KGHDR and CDR2 SFDVKD. V was pared by 8 bases and J by 1 base, with 13 bases between. The CDR3 runs 14 residues. In DNA form, the CDR3 reads TGTGCCACCATTAAGACAGGAGGGAACACTGAAGCTTTCTTT. As protein: CATIKTGGNTEAFF.

V usage is TRBV12-3 or TRBV12-4 and J usage is TRBJ2-2; the D is unclear. Trimming pared 8 bases from V and 4 bases from J, leaving 11 bases between. The CDR3 loop spans 13 amino acids. CDR3 nucleotide sequence: TGTGCCAGCGCAAACCGCCTCACCGGGGAGCTGTTTTTT. Its translation: CASANRLTGELFF.

The V call is TRBV4-1, the J call TRBJ2-7, with no clear D. Germline V gives CDR1 MGHRA, CDR2 YSYEKL. With 0 bases removed from V and 2 bases from J, the gap between germline ends came to 14 bases. The CDR3 spans 16 residues. DNA of the CDR3: TGCGCCAGCAGCCAAGACCAAGCAGAAACCCCCTACGAGCAGTACTTC. Translation gives CASSQDQAETPYEQYF.

The CDR3 nucleotides read TGCGCCAGCAGTACTGACCCGGGCTATGGCTACACCTTC. Residues: CASSTDPGYGYTF. This chain joins TRBV5-1 and TRBJ1-2; D gene unclear. V lost 5 bases and J 4 bases, leaving 12 bases between the germline ends. CDR3 size: 13 residues. The germline V gene has CDR1 SGHRS and CDR2 YFSETQ.